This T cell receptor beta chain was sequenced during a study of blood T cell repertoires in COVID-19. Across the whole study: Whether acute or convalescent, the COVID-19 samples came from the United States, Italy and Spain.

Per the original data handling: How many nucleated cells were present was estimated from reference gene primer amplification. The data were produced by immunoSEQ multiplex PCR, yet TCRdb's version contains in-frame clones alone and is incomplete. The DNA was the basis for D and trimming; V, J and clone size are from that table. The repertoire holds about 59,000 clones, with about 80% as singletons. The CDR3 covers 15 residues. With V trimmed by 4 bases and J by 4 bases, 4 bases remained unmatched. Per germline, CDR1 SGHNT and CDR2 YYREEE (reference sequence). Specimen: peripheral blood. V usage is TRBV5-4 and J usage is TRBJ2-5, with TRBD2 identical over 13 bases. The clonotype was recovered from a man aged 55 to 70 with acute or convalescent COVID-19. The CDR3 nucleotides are TGTGCCAGCAGCGGACTAGCGGGAGTGGGAGAGACCCAGTACTTC. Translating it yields CASSGLAGVGETQYF.